This paragraph covers one T cell receptor (beta chain) sequence. Its specificity is not known. This sample is part of a study of T-cell memory formation after mild COVID-19. Findings of the study overall: The pre-infection memory compartment contained some responding clones, suggesting cross-reactive memory joined. The study found balanced CD4/CD8 in clones contracting day 15 to 85 and a CD4+ lean in later expanders. Whether day 37 second-wave clones are SARS-CoV-2-specific was not confirmed.

A 5'RACE reaction primed in the constant segment made cDNA libraries of TCR alpha and TCR beta, and these carried sample barcodes and UMIs. A single record per CDR3 protein comes from TCRdb applying MiXCR to the 5' RACE reads. This table holds 260,000 or so distinct CDR3 sequences, around 15% found once. The CDR3 has 17 amino acids. Trimming cost V 4 bases and J 3 bases; bases outside gene matches: 11. Germline CDR1 reads MGHRA; CDR2 reads YSYEKL. The gene calls are TRBV4-1 and TRBJ2-2; 7 nucleotides agree with TRBD2. Sequencing was done on a sample of PBMCs or a T cell subset sorted from them (not recorded which). This receptor was identified in a man aged 18-30 years who had mild COVID-19 (a few samples of this study predate the infection). Cell type and time point are not known. The CDR3 reads CASSLRGRGGYTGELFF. The DNA of the CDR3 is TGCGCCAGCAGCCTCCGAGGGAGGGGCGGGTACACCGGGGAGCTGTTTTTT.